This TCR beta chain was retrieved from a study of shared clonotypes between healthy human individuals (dated by TCRdb to the early 2020s). As for the study more broadly: A few men and two women, aged 18 to 49 years, made up the cohort. To increase sequencing depth and limit assay-specific biases, different laboratories used diverse techniques to prepare libraries and sequence TCR repertoires. Leukapheresis yielded between about 0.9 and 8.9 billion PBMCs per donor. To estimate repertoire size and how much clonotypes are shared between individuals, the study performed deep sequencing of blood TCR repertoires from about 5 healthy adults. For each donor, CD4 naive and CD4 memory were each run on three plates, CD8 naive on two plates, and CD8 memory on one plate. On the study overall, not on this receptor specifically: The genetic and exposure-history diversity represented was limited by the small number of donors. Pairwise subsampling indicated that sequencing depth was expected to affect the degree of clonotype sharing among donors. Sampling was limited to blood, and TCR repertoires in tissue likely differ from TCR repertoires in blood. Larger estimated clonotype richness was generally found for naive subsets than for memory subsets. Sharing across a few donors was observed for 5% to 6.5% of naive CD4, over 3% of naive CD8, 2% to 2.5% of memory CD4, and roughly 0.4% of memory CD8 clonotypes. Compared with non-shared clonotypes, clonotypes shared by all four sorted-subset donors had higher generation probabilities. Rarefaction of sorted-subset datasets indicated incomplete sequencing despite the large sequencing depth.

Using the deep immunoSEQ assay, TCR CDR3 regions were amplified from genomic DNA by multiplex PCR. Genomic DNA extracted from each cell subset was distributed evenly over all wells of several immunoSEQ 96-well plates, and each plate served as one replicate. For sorted subsets, each replicate PCR was loaded with 200 ng genomic DNA, equivalent to 30,000 or so T cell genomes. Purified libraries were measured with a Qubit 3.0 fluorometer, size-checked on a Bioanalyzer 2100, and measured again with the KAPA Library Quantification kit. A separate single-read 150-cycle Illumina NextSeq 550 flow cell was used to sequence each immunoSEQ 96-well plate. As for the original processing: Because only junctional sequences without quality scores were contained in the immunoSEQ output, filtering matching that applied to full-length reads could not be performed. Sequences were annotated with PyIR, a Python wrapper for IgBLAST v1.9, using IMGT germline references to assign V/J genes and CDR3. Any read was removed if the V/J assignment was weak (E-value above 1e-6), the CDR3 was missing, or the read contained stop codons, out-of-frame junctions, or ambiguous translated residues. V3J clonotypes were defined as sequences sharing the same inferred V gene, J gene, and CDR3 amino acid sequence. Percentage overlap between repertoires was computed as shared unique clonotypes divided by the size of the smaller repertoire. Repertoire richness was assessed with RTK rarefaction, the Chao1 estimator, and Recon v2.1 estimates of unobserved clonotypes. OLGA was used to compute generation probabilities for all TCRbeta clonotypes that the gDNA method yielded from several donors. Drawn from immuneACCESS, this table holds only the in-frame rearrangements with V and J called that TCRdb kept. Clones are partly lost; checked studies trace under half to an unresolved V gene and leave the rest unexplained. V and J calls and clone size are copied from that table; D and trimming were computed from the DNA. Counted in this sample were hundreds of thousands of clones; 98% of them appeared once. The biggest ten clones account for less than 0.35% of the sample.

Details on this clone: Its cognate antigen has yet to be identified. No quality values exist for individual bases; no much larger clone is one base distant.

CD8 naive samples consisted of CD45RO-negative cells that were positively selected for CCR7, yielding a CD45RA+CCR7+ population without TemRA cells. Healthy HIV-negative adults with no recently reported acute infections or vaccinations were included as donors. Every donor was a Caucasian adult residing in Nashville, Tennessee, USA. Blood was obtained by leukapheresis, after which PBMCs were separated by Ficoll-Histopaque density gradient centrifugation and cryopreserved in liquid nitrogen vapor phase. Analytical flow cytometry was used to check the purity and quantity of each magnetically sorted T cell population. From each sorted fraction, genomic DNA was isolated and quantified by UV absorbance on a Nanodrop 2000c. The CDR3 starts with the cysteine, ends with the phenylalanine, and has 16 residues. Just CDR3 DNA is preserved here, 48 bases in frame from base 1. The V and J ends are trimmed by 1 base and 4 bases, leaving 15 bases between them. The germline V gene provides CDR1 SGHTA and CDR2 FQGTGA.

The V and J genes are TRBV7-3 and TRBJ2-3; possibly the D gene is TRBD1, per 5 matching bases. The clonotype was recovered from a man between 25 and 39 years old in good health. What was sequenced was naive CD8+ T cells sorted from blood. Per the publication, the cell subset or site label means: CD45RA+CCR7+. The nucleotide sequence is TGTGCCAGCAGCTTAAGGCAGGGTGGCGGCTCAGATACGCAGTATTTT. Its protein is CASSLRQGGGSDTQYF.